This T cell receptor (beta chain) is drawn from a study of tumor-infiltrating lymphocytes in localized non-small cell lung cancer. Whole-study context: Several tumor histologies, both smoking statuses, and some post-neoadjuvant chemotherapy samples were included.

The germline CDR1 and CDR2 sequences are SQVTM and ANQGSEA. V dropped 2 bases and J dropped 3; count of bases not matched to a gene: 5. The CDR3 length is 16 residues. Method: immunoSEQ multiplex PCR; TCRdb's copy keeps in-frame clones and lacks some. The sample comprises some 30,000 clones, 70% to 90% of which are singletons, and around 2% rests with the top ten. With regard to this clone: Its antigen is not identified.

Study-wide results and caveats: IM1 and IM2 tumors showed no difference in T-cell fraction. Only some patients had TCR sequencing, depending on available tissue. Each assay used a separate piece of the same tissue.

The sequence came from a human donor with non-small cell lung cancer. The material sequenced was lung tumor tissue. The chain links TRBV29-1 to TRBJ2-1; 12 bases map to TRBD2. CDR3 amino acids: CSVELAGGFFYNEQFF. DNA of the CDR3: TGCAGCGTTGAACTAGCGGGGGGGTTTTTCTACAATGAGCAGTTCTTC.